This entry lists 11 T cell receptor beta chains sequenced from one sample in a study of T-cell reconstitution after alpha-beta-depleted transplantation in children. Unique molecular identifiers featured in how the TCRbeta library was prepared. One entry per CDR3 protein, called by TCRdb with MiXCR from the PCR reads. This sample has about 360,000 distinct CDR3 sequences, with about an eighth found just once. The sequenced sample was PBMCs, obtained from the stem cell graft. These receptors all stem from a human donor who donated a stem cell graft to a child with Fanconi anemia.

This clonotype came up a few times. The V and J genes are TRBV12-3 or TRBV12-4 and TRBJ1-1; D is uncertain. V lost 3 bases, J lost 5 bases, and 13 bases lay in between. This CDR3 region has 14 residues. CDR3 nucleotide sequence: TGTGCCAGCAGTTTGTCAGGAGGTCTGACTGAAGCTTTCTTT. Amino acid sequence: CASSLSGGLTEAFF.

Ten or more counts support this clonotype. The DNA for the CDR3 is TGTGCCAGCAGTTACTCCCCTACAGGGGGCATTGACGGCTACACCTTC. Encoded protein: CASSYSPTGGIDGYTF. The gene calls are TRBV6-2 or TRBV6-3 and TRBJ1-2; 9 bases are a match to TRBD1. Germline CDR1 reads MNHEY; CDR2 reads SVGEGT. J was trimmed by 8 bases and V by 0 bases; bases with no gene match: 10. This CDR3 region has 16 residues.

This chain joins TRBV12-3 or TRBV12-4 and TRBJ1-1, with D unclear. The CDR3 totals 14 residues. The V gene lost 2 bases and the J gene lost 5 bases, with 12 bases spanning the gap. The CDR3 nucleotides are TGTGCCAGCAGTTTACGGCAGTCCGTTACTGAAGCTTTCTTT. Its protein product is CASSLRQSVTEAFF.

This chain uses TRBV20-1 with TRBJ1-1; D is undetermined. The CDR3 is made up of 10 amino acids. V lost 5 bases, J lost 2 bases, and 3 bases lay in between. Germline V gene lookup returns CDR1 DFQATT and CDR2 SNEGSKA (reference sequence). The CDR3 coding sequence is TGCAGTGCTTATAACACTGAAGCTTTCTTT. This sequence encodes CSAYNTEAFF.

This clonotype was seen many times. The chain is built from TRBV4-3 and TRBJ1-3, with D perhaps TRBD1 (6 bases). V was shortened by 1 base and J by 1 base, with 8 bases between the two germline ends. Germline loops: CDR1 LGHNA, CDR2 YSLEER. This CDR3 is 15 amino acids long. In nucleotides, the CDR3 is TGCGCCAGCAGCCAAGTAACAGGGTCTGGAAACACCATATATTTT. It yields the protein CASSQVTGSGNTIYF.

This clonotype was observed a handful of times. V and J are TRBV12-3 or TRBV12-4 and TRBJ2-1; 16 nucleotides match TRBD2. V lost 6 bases and J lost 9; bases outside the gene matches: 2. The CDR3 consists of 14 residues. The CDR3 sequence is CASRGTSGGAEQFF. The CDR3 nucleotides read TGTGCCAGCAGGGGGACTAGCGGGGGGGCTGAGCAGTTCTTC.

This clonotype showed up many times. CDR3 DNA: TGTGCCAGCAGCCAACAGCATGAGGGGACTGAAGCTTTCTTT. Translation: CASSQQHEGTEAFF. This chain joins TRBV14 and TRBJ1-1; a weak D match, TRBD1 (5 bases). With 2 bases removed from V and 5 bases from J, the gap between germline ends came to 12 bases. The CDR3 has 14 amino acids. From germline, CDR1 is SGHDN and CDR2 FVKESK.

This clonotype was counted ten times or more. The chain combines TRBV20-1 with TRBJ2-3, with a weak D call TRBD1 (6 bases). CDR3 size: 12 residues. Trimming cost V 7 bases and J 3 bases, with 11 bases left between them. Germline lookup yields CDR1 DFQATT and CDR2 SNEGSKA (reference sequence). The CDR3 DNA is TGCAGTGAAACAGGGCGAACAGATACGCAGTATTTT. It yields the protein CSETGRTDTQYF.

In its sample, this clonotype was seen many times. The chain joins TRBV7-9 to TRBJ2-2; D remains ambiguous. CDR3 length: 13 residues. From germline, CDR1 is SEHNR and CDR2 FQNEAQ (reference sequence). V lost 3 bases, J lost 8 bases, and 10 bases lay in between. The CDR3 coding sequence is TGTGCCAGCAGCTTCGGATCTCGGGGGGAGCTGTTTTTT. Protein: CASSFGSRGELFF.

This clonotype was recorded at least ten times. The V call is TRBV7-6, the J call TRBJ1-5, with D perhaps matching TRBD1 (5 bases). The CDR3 totals 17 residues. Trimming pared 1 base from V and 1 base from J, leaving 14 bases between. Per germline, CDR1 SGHVS and CDR2 FNYEAQ. CDR3 region: CASSLGTGLLSNQPQHF. The CDR3, as DNA: TGTGCCAGCAGCTTAGGAACGGGACTCTTGAGCAATCAGCCCCAGCATTTT.

This clonotype came up many times. The chain has TRBV4-3 and TRBJ2-1; TRBD1 agrees at 7 bases. Germline values: CDR1 LGHNA, CDR2 YSLEER. V was clipped by 4 bases and J by 4 bases; unmatched bases: 7. The CDR3 has 15 residues. The CDR3 DNA sequence: TGCGCCAGCAGCCCAGACGGGACAGCGTACAATGAGCAGTTCTTC. Its translation is CASSPDGTAYNEQFF.